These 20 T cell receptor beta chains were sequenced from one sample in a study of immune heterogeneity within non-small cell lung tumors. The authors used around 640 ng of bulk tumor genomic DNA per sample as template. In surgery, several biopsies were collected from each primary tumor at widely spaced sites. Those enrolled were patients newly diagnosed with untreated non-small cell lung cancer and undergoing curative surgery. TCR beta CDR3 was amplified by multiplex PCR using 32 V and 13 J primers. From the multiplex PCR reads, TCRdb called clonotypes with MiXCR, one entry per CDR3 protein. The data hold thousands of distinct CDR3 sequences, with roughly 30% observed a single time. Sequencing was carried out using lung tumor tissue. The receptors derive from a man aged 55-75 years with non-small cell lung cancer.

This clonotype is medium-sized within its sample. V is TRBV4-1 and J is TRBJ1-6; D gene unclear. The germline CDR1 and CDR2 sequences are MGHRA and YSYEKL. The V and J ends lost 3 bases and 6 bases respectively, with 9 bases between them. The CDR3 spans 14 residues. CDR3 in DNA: TGCGCCAGCAGCCAGTACGACACTAATTCACCCCTCCACTTT. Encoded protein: CASSQYDTNSPLHF.

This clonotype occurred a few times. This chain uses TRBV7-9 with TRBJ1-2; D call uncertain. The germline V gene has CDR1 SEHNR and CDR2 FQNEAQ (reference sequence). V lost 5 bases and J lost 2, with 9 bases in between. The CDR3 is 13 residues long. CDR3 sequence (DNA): TGTGCCAGCAGCGGACTGATGAACTATGGCTACACCTTC. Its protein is CASSGLMNYGYTF.

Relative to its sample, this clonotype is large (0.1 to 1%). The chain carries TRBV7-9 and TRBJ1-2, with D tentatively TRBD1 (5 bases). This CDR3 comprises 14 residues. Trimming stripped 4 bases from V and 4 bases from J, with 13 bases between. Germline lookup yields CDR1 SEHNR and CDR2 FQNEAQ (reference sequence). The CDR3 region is CASSSSGASYGYTF. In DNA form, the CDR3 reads TGTGCCAGCAGCTCCAGCGGGGCGAGCTATGGCTACACCTTC.

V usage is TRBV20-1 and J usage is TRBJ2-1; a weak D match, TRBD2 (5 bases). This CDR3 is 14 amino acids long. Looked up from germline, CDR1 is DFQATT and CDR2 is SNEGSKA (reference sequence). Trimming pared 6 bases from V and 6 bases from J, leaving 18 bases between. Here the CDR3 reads CSAPEARVGNEQFF. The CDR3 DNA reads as TGCAGTGCCCCGGAGGCCCGAGTGGGCAATGAGCAGTTCTTC.

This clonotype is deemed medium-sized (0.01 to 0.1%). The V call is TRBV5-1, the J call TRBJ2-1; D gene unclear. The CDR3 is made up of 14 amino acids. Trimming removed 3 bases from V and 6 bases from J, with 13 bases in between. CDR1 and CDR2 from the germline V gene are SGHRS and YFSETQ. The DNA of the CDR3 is TGCGCCAGCAGCTCCACCCCTCCTTCCAATGAGCAGTTCTTC. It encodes CASSSTPPSNEQFF.

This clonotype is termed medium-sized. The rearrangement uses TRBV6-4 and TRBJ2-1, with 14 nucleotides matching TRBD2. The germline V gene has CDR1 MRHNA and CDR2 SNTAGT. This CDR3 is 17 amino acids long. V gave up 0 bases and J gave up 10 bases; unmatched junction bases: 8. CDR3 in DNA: TGTGCCAGCAGTGACTCGAGGGGACTAGCGGGAGTAGGCGAGCAGTTCTTC. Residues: CASSDSRGLAGVGEQFF.

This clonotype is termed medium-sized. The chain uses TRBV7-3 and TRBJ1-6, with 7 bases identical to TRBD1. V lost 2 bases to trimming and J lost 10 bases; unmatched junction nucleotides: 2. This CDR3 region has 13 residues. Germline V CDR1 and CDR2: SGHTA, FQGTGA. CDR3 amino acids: CASSLDRDSPLHF. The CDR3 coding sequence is TGTGCCAGCAGCTTAGACAGGGACTCACCCCTCCACTTT.

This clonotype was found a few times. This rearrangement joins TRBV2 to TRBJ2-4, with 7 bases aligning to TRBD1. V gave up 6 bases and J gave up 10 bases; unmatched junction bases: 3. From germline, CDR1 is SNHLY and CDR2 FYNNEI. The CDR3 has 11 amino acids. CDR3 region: CASRGQIIQYF. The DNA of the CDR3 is TGTGCCAGCAGGGGACAGATTATTCAGTACTTC.

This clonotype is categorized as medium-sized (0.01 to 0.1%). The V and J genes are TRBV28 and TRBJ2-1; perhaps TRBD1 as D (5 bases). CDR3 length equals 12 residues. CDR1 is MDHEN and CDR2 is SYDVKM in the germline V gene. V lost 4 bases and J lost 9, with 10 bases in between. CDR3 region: CASSYHGAEQFF. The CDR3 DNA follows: TGTGCCAGCAGTTACCATGGGGCTGAGCAGTTCTTC.

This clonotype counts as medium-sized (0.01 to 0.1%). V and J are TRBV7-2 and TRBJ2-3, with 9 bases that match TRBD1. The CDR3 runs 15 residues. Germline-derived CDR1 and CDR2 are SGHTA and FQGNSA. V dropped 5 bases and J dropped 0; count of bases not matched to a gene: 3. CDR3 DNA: TGTGCCAGCAGCACGGGACAGGGTAGCACAGATACGCAGTATTTT. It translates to CASSTGQGSTDTQYF.

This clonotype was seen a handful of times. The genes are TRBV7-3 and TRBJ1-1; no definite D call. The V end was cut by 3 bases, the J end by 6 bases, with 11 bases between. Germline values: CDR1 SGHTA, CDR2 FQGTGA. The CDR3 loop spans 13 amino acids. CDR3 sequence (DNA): TGTGCCAGCAGCTTTGGAACCGGGGCTGAAGCTTTCTTT. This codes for CASSFGTGAEAFF.

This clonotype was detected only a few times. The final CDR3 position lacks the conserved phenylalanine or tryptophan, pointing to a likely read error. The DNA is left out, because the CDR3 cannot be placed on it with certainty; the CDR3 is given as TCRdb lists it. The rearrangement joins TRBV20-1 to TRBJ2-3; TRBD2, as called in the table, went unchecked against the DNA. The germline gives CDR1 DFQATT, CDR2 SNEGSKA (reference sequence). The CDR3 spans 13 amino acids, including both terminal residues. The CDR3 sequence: CSARDPDEQYFGP.

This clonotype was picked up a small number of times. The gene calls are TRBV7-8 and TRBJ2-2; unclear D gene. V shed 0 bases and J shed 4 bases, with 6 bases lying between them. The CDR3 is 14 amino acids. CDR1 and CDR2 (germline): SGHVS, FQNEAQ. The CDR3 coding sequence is TGTGCCAGCAGCTTAGCGACCCCCACCGGGGAGCTGTTTTTT. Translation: CASSLATPTGELFF.

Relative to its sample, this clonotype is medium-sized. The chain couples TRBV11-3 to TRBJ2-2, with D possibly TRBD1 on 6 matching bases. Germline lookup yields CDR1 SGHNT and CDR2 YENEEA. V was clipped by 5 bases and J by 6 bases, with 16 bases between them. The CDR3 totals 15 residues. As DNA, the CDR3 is TGTGCCAGCAGCGGGGGCCTCGGAGGACCCGGGGAGCTGTTTTTT. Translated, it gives CASSGGLGGPGELFF.

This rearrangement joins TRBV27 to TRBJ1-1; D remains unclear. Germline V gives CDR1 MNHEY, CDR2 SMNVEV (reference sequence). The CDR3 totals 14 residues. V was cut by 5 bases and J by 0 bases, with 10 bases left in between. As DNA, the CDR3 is TGTGCCAGCAGTATAACAAGAGTGAACACTGAAGCTTTCTTT. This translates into CASSITRVNTEAFF.

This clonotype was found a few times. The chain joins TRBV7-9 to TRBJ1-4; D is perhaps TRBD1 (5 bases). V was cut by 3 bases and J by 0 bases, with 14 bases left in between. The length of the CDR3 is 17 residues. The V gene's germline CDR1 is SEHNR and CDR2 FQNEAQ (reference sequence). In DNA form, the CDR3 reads TGTGCCAGCAGCTTCCCCCGGAGGGGTACAACTAATGAAAAACTGTTTTTT. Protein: CASSFPRRGTTNEKLFF.

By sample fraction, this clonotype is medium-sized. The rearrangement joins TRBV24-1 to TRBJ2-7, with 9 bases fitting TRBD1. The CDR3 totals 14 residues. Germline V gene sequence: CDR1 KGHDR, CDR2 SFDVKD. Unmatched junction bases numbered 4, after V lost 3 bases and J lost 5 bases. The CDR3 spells CATSDPGTGNEQYF. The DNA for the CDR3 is TGTGCCACCAGTGATCCCGGGACAGGGAACGAGCAGTACTTC.

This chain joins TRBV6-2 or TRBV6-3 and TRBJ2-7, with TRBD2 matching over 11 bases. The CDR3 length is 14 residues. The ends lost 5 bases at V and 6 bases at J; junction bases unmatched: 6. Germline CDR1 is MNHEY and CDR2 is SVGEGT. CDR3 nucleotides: TGTGCCAGCAGTACGACTAGCGGGATATCCGAGCAGTACTTC. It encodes CASSTTSGISEQYF.

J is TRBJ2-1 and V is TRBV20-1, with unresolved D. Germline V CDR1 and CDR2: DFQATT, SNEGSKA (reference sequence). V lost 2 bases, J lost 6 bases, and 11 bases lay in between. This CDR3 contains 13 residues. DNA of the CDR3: TGCAGTGCTAGAAGTCCAAACGGCAATGAGCAGTTCTTC. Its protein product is CSARSPNGNEQFF.

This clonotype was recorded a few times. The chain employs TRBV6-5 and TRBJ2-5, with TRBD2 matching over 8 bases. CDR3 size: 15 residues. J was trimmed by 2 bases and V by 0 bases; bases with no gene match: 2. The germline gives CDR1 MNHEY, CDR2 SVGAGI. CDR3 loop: CASSYSLAEQETQYF. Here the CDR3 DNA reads TGTGCCAGCAGTTACTCACTAGCGGAACAAGAGACCCAGTACTTC.